The 21 T cell receptor beta chains in this list originate from one sample, sequenced in a study of vaccination and CD4 T cells after COVID-19. Described treatment: roughly ten-day PBMC culture with coronavirus spike peptide pools or control peptides (ViraFEST assay). CD4+ T cells that had been cultured provided DNA sequenced with the Oncomine TCR Beta short-read assay. One entry per CDR3 protein results from TCRdb running MiXCR on the PCR reads. The sample gives some 15,000 distinct CDR3 sequences, 50% to 65% of which show up once; around 4.4% is in the top ten. These receptors' antigens are unknown. The sequencing here drew on CD4+ T cells from blood, cultured in vitro, taken before SARS-CoV-2 vaccination. These TCRs come from a human donor who had recovered from COVID-19.

The genes are TRBV19 and TRBJ2-2; TRBD1 matches at 10 bases. The CDR3 runs to 17 residues. CDR1 is LNHDA and CDR2 is SQIVND in the germline V gene (reference sequence). Germline trimming cut 5 bases from V and 6 bases from J; bases unmatched to any gene: 12. CDR3 bases: TGTGCCAGTAGTCTGTGGACAGGGGGTCGCTCACCCGGGGAGCTGTTTTTT. This translates into CASSLWTGGRSPGELFF.

This rearrangement joins TRBV19 to TRBJ2-1; D is unresolved. V was cut by 5 bases and J by 3 bases, with 8 bases left in between. The germline gives CDR1 LNHDA, CDR2 SQIVND (reference sequence). This CDR3 is built from 13 residues. CDR3 nucleotides: TGTGCCAGTAGTCCCAGAGTCTACAATGAGCAGTTCTTC. It encodes CASSPRVYNEQFF. The full variable domain, in which reference TRBV19 and TRBJ2-1 provide the parts outside the CDR3, is DGGITQSPKYLFRKEGQNVTLSCEQNLNHDAMYWYRQDPGQGLRLIYYSQIVNDFQKGDIAEGYSVSREKKESFPLTVTSAQKNPTAFYLCASSPRVYNEQFFGPGTRLTVL.

A few counts support this clonotype. The rearrangement links TRBV20-1 to TRBJ1-1; TRBD1 is a possible D gene (5 bases). Germline V gene data show CDR1 as DFQATT and CDR2 as SNEGSKA (reference sequence). V was shortened by 5 bases and J by 2 bases, with 15 bases between the two germline ends. This CDR3 is built from 14 residues. The CDR3 nucleotides read TGCAGTGCTGCGACGGGGGTGACAAACACTGAAGCTTTCTTT. Its protein is CSAATGVTNTEAFF.

The V gene is TRBV19, the J gene TRBJ1-5; no definite D call. From germline, CDR1 is LNHDA and CDR2 SQIVND (reference sequence). This CDR3 region has 14 residues. Trimming stripped 1 base from V and 3 bases from J, with 7 bases between. Here the CDR3 reads CASSIGADNQPQHF. DNA for the CDR3: TGTGCCAGTAGTATAGGGGCAGACAATCAGCCCCAGCATTTT.

The table lists this clonotype with a count of one. The chain combines TRBV11-3 with TRBJ2-2; 12 bases fit TRBD1. Germline-derived CDR1 and CDR2 are SGHNT and YENEEA. The V gene end was trimmed by 4 bases and the J gene end by 5 bases; junction bases not matched to a gene: 2. The CDR3 loop spans 15 amino acids. This chain's CDR3 is CASSWGQGATGELFF. The DNA of the CDR3 is TGTGCCAGCAGCTGGGGACAGGGGGCAACCGGGGAGCTGTTTTTT.

V is TRBV6-2 or TRBV6-3 and J is TRBJ1-1; TRBD1 is a possible D gene (5 bases). Germline V gene lookup returns CDR1 MNHEY and CDR2 SVGEGT. This CDR3 is 13 amino acids long. Trimming pared 5 bases from V and 8 bases from J, leaving 15 bases between. CDR3 bases: TGTGCCAGCAGTCATCGGACAATATCCGAAGCTTTCTTT. This encodes CASSHRTISEAFF.

The chain combines TRBV11-3 with TRBJ2-6; D remains ambiguous. The CDR3 totals 15 residues. Germline V gene sequence: CDR1 SGHNT, CDR2 YENEEA. V was cut by 0 bases and J by 4 bases, with 7 bases left in between. In DNA form, the CDR3 reads TGTGCCAGCAGCTTAGATCCCTCCGGGGCCAACGTCCTGACTTTC. Protein: CASSLDPSGANVLTF.

This clonotype was observed a few times. The rearrangement joins TRBV20-1 to TRBJ2-1; D assignment may be TRBD1 or TRBD2 (6 bases each). Germline V lookup: CDR1 DFQATT, CDR2 SNEGSKA (reference sequence). This CDR3 is built from 13 residues. The germline V and J ends were trimmed by 6 bases and 7 bases, with 16 bases remaining between them. The CDR3: CSALAGGPNEQFF. Written as DNA, the CDR3 is TGCAGTGCCCTAGCCGGGGGCCCTAATGAGCAGTTCTTC.

This clonotype occurred a few times. The chain is built from TRBV20-1 and TRBJ2-7; D gene ambiguous. V gave up 7 bases and J gave up 0 bases, with 13 bases separating them. The germline V gene has CDR1 DFQATT and CDR2 SNEGSKA (reference sequence). This CDR3 region has 13 residues. The DNA of the CDR3 is TGCAGTGTTCGTTTTCCGATCTCCTACGAGCAGTACTTC. Protein product: CSVRFPISYEQYF.

The chain uses TRBV6-2 or TRBV6-3 and TRBJ1-5, with a weak D call TRBD1 (5 bases). The CDR3 sequence is 16 residues long. V was pared by 6 bases and J by 1 base, with 16 bases between. CDR1 and CDR2 from the germline V gene are MNHEY and SVGEGT. The CDR3 DNA is TGTGCCAGCAGCAAAGATTGGACACTGAGCAATCAGCCCCAGCATTTT. Translation gives CASSKDWTLSNQPQHF.

This chain connects TRBV28 to TRBJ1-5, with TRBD1 matching over 9 bases. Germline CDR1 reads MDHEN; CDR2 reads SYDVKM. CDR3 length: 16 amino acids. Unmatched junction bases numbered 8, after V lost 8 bases and J lost 0 bases. CDR3 in DNA: TGTGCCAGCCGGACAGGGGCAATGGTTAGCAATCAGCCCCAGCATTTT. This sequence encodes CASRTGAMVSNQPQHF.

The J gene is TRBJ1-5, the V gene TRBV12-3 or TRBV12-4; D is undetermined. V dropped 0 bases and J dropped 5 bases, with 5 bases sitting between them. The CDR3 extends over 13 amino acids. CDR3 sequence reads: CASSLAVYQPQHF. CDR3 in DNA: TGTGCCAGCAGTTTAGCGGTTTATCAGCCCCAGCATTTT.

This clonotype was seen a few times. V usage is TRBV7-2 and J usage is TRBJ2-5; D is ambiguous. This CDR3 is 14 amino acids long. The V gene's germline CDR1 is SGHTA and CDR2 FQGNSA. V was clipped by 1 base and J by 4 bases, with 10 bases between them. The CDR3 here is CASSLGPLGETQYF. The CDR3 DNA follows: TGTGCCAGCAGCTTAGGACCTCTGGGAGAGACCCAGTACTTC.

The chain couples TRBV2 to TRBJ2-7; 7 bases line up with TRBD2. Germline values: CDR1 SNHLY, CDR2 FYNNEI. This CDR3 is built from 14 residues. Trimming took 5 bases from V and 3 from J; bases not matched to a gene: 7. As DNA, the CDR3 is TGTGCCAGCAGTCCCGGGAGGTTCCGCTACGAGCAGTACTTC. Translation: CASSPGRFRYEQYF.

This clonotype turned up a few times. The chain has TRBV7-9 and TRBJ2-5; TRBD1 agrees at 10 bases. Per germline, CDR1 SEHNR and CDR2 FQNEAQ (reference sequence). V lost 5 bases and J lost 3; bases outside the gene matches: 9. The CDR3 is 16 residues long. CDR3 region: CASSQPGTGVKETQYF. For the CDR3, the DNA is TGTGCCAGCAGCCAACCCGGGACAGGGGTTAAAGAGACCCAGTACTTC.

V is TRBV20-1 and J is TRBJ2-7; 9 bases are shared with TRBD2. This CDR3 spans 16 amino acids. Germline CDR1 DFQATT, CDR2 SNEGSKA (reference sequence). The V gene end was trimmed by 0 bases and the J gene end by 7 bases; junction bases not matched to a gene: 13. This chain's CDR3 is CSARDLLAGLAQEQYF. The CDR3 bases are TGCAGTGCTAGAGATCTCCTAGCGGGGCTCGCCCAGGAGCAGTACTTC.

The chain couples TRBV19 to TRBJ1-1; tentative D call: TRBD1 (5 bases). Trimming shortened V by 8 bases and J by 7 bases, and 8 bases separated the two germline ends. The CDR3 has 10 amino acids. Looked up from germline, CDR1 is LNHDA and CDR2 is SQIVND (reference sequence). CDR3 sequence reads: CASGAFEAFF. CDR3 in DNA: TGTGCCAGTGGGGCGTTTGAAGCTTTCTTT.

The CDR3 DNA follows: TGTGCCAGCAGTCAAAGGGGGCGAGGCAATCAGCCCCAGCATTTT. Translating gives CASSQRGRGNQPQHF. V and J are TRBV6-2 or TRBV6-3 and TRBJ1-5; 7 positions match TRBD1. Trimming removed 5 bases from V and 2 bases from J; junction bases left unmatched: 6. This CDR3 is 15 amino acids long. Germline values: CDR1 MNHEY, CDR2 SVGEGT.

This clonotype was recorded a few times. The chain links TRBV7-9 to TRBJ1-2; 9 positions agree with TRBD1. CDR1 and CDR2 (germline): SEHNR, FQNEAQ (reference sequence). This CDR3 has 15 amino acids. Trimming took 5 bases from V and 2 from J; bases not matched to a gene: 6. The CDR3 is CASSKTGTGNYGYTF. The DNA for the CDR3 is TGTGCCAGCAGCAAGACCGGGACAGGGAACTATGGCTACACCTTC. Full variable domain (remainder filled in from reference TRBV7-9 and TRBJ1-2): DTGVSQNPRHKITKRGQNVTFRCDPISEHNRLYWYRQTLGQGPEFLTYFQNEAQLEKSRLLSDRFSAERPKGSFSTLEIQRTEQGDSAMYLCASSKTGTGNYGYTFGSGTRLTVV.

This clonotype was counted only a few times. Here the CDR3 DNA reads TGTGCCAGTTCCCGGGACAGGAGCTATGGCTACACCTTC. This encodes CASSRDRSYGYTF. The rearrangement joins TRBV19 to TRBJ1-2, with 8 positions matching TRBD1. Germline assignment: CDR1 LNHDA and CDR2 SQIVND (reference sequence). Losses at the gene ends were 8 bases for V and 4 bases for J; bases not matched to a gene: 6. The CDR3 covers 13 residues.

The chain links TRBV20-1 to TRBJ2-7; D might be TRBD2 (5 bases). The V end lost 7 bases, the J end lost 2 bases, and 9 bases lay between the germline ends. Germline V gene data show CDR1 as DFQATT and CDR2 as SNEGSKA (reference sequence). The CDR3 has 11 residues. This chain's CDR3 is CSVAGAYEQYF. Here the CDR3 DNA reads TGCAGTGTTGCCGGGGCCTACGAGCAGTACTTC.